This T cell receptor (beta chain) was observed in a study of blood T cell repertoires in COVID-19. Clones were read by immunoSEQ multiplex PCR, and TCRdb kept only the in-frame ones, dropping some. The sample shows around 60,000 clones, around 88% of them seen only once. The CDR3 contains 15 residues. V lost 5 bases, J lost 2 bases, and 3 bases stayed unmatched. Germline lookup yields CDR1 SGHTA and CDR2 FQGTGA. The sample comprised peripheral blood. The source of this sequence is a human donor in a cohort sampled during active COVID-19. The rearrangement links TRBV7-3 to TRBJ2-5, with 12 bases matching TRBD2. The CDR3 reads CASSPSGRAQETQYF. The CDR3 nucleotides read TGTGCCAGCAGCCCTAGCGGGAGGGCGCAAGAGACCCAGTACTTC.